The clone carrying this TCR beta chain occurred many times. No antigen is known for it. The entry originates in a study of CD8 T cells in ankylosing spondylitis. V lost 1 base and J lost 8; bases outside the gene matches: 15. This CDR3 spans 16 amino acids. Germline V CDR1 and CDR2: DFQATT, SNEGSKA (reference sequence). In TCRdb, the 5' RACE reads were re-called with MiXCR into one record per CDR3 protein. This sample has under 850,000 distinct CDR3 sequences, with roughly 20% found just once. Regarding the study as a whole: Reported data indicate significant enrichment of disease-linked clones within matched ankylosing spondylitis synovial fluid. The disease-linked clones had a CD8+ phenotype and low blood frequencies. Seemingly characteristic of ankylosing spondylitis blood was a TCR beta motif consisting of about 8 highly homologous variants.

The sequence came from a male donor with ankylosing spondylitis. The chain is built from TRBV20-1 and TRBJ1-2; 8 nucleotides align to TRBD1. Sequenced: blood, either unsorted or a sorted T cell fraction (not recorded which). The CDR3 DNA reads TGCAGTGCTAGAGGGAGGGACAGGCCCCAAGGAGGGGGCTACACCTTC. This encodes CSARGRDRPQGGGYTF.